The rows below give T cell receptor beta chains drawn from one sample of a study of identical twins. TCRdb ran MiXCR on the 5' RACE reads and lists one entry per CDR3 protein. The sample lists roughly 690,000 distinct CDR3 sequences, 5.5% to 6.5% occurring once. The sample taken for sequencing was naive T cells sorted from blood. The source of these receptors is a man aged 18 to 29 in good health. CDR3s include the opening cysteine and the closing phenylalanine or tryptophan. D genes are given only for firm matches. Clone size is shown for a subset of rows, as once, few, many or a class of expanded clone.

j_call: TRBJ2-7; clone_size: NA; d_call: NA; v_call: TRBV15; cdr3_length: 13; cdr3_nt: TGTGCCACCAGGAACGGGGGGCCGTACGAGCAGTACTTC; cdr3_aa: CATRNGGPYEQYF
j_call: TRBJ2-7; clone_size: NA; d_call: NA; v_call: TRBV11-1; cdr3_length: 15; cdr3_nt: TGTGCCAGCAGCTTAGTTGGGGAACGGACCTACGAGCAGTACTTC; cdr3_aa: CASSLVGERTYEQYF
j_call: TRBJ2-5; clone_size: many; d_call: NA; v_call: TRBV29-1; cdr3_length: 14; cdr3_nt: TGCAGCGTTGTCGGGTTGGGGGCCGGGGAGACCCAGTACTTC; cdr3_aa: CSVVGLGAGETQYF
j_call: TRBJ2-1; clone_size: many; d_call: TRBD2; v_call: TRBV25-1; cdr3_length: 15; cdr3_nt: TGTGCCAGCAGTGAAGGACTAGCTGGCGACAATGAGCAGTTCTTC; cdr3_aa: CASSEGLAGDNEQFF
j_call: TRBJ2-7; clone_size: many; d_call: NA; v_call: TRBV11-2; cdr3_length: 15; cdr3_nt: TGTGCCAGCAGCTTGTACCCGGCGGGAACCTACGAGCAGTACTTC; cdr3_aa: CASSLYPAGTYEQYF
j_call: TRBJ2-3; clone_size: many; d_call: NA; v_call: TRBV5-1; cdr3_length: 15; cdr3_nt: TGCGCCAGCAGCCCCCGCTCGATACTCACAGATACGCAGTATTTT; cdr3_aa: CASSPRSILTDTQYF
j_call: TRBJ1-3; clone_size: NA; d_call: NA; v_call: TRBV7-7; cdr3_length: 16; cdr3_nt: TGTGCCAGCAGCCCCGACGGGATTCTCTCTGGAAACACCATATATTTT; cdr3_aa: CASSPDGILSGNTIYF
j_call: TRBJ2-1; clone_size: many; d_call: NA; v_call: TRBV2; cdr3_length: 11; cdr3_nt: TGTGCCAGCAGTGGCCAGCCGGAGCAGTTCTTC; cdr3_aa: CASSGQPEQFF
j_call: TRBJ2-1; clone_size: NA; d_call: TRBD1; v_call: TRBV6-1; cdr3_length: 16; cdr3_nt: TGTGCCAGCAGTCAGGCCGGGACAGGGGCGGGTAATGAGCAGTTCTTC; cdr3_aa: CASSQAGTGAGNEQFF
j_call: TRBJ1-2; clone_size: many; d_call: TRBD1; v_call: TRBV4-1; cdr3_length: 14; cdr3_nt: TGCGCCAGCAGCCAAGAGCAGGGGGACTATGGCTACACCTTC; cdr3_aa: CASSQEQGDYGYTF
j_call: TRBJ2-1; clone_size: NA; d_call: NA; v_call: TRBV6-1; cdr3_length: 15; cdr3_nt: TGTGCCAGCAGTCAAGCGGGCCCAGGCCCCAATGAGCAGTTCTTC; cdr3_aa: CASSQAGPGPNEQFF
j_call: TRBJ1-5; clone_size: many; d_call: NA; v_call: TRBV10-2; cdr3_length: 14; cdr3_nt: TGCGCCAGCAGTGAATGGGACGGCGTTCAGCCCCAGCATTTT; cdr3_aa: CASSEWDGVQPQHF
j_call: TRBJ1-1; clone_size: NA; d_call: TRBD1; v_call: TRBV11-3; cdr3_length: 13; cdr3_nt: TGTGCCAGCGGACAGGGAGTTGACACTGAAGCTTTCTTT; cdr3_aa: CASGQGVDTEAFF
j_call: TRBJ2-5; clone_size: few; d_call: TRBD2; v_call: TRBV2; cdr3_length: 14; cdr3_nt: TGTGCCAGCAAACTGACTAGCCTCCAAGAGACCCAGTACTTC; cdr3_aa: CASKLTSLQETQYF
j_call: TRBJ2-1; clone_size: NA; d_call: TRBD1; v_call: TRBV29-1; cdr3_length: 17; cdr3_nt: TGCAGCGTTGGTGGACAGGGTATGCCCGGGTCCTACAATGAGCAGTTCTTC; cdr3_aa: CSVGGQGMPGSYNEQFF
j_call: TRBJ2-1; clone_size: many; d_call: TRBD1; v_call: TRBV20-1; cdr3_length: 15; cdr3_nt: TGCAGTGGTACAGGGGAGAGATGGGCCTACAATGAGCAGTTCTTC; cdr3_aa: CSGTGERWAYNEQFF
j_call: TRBJ2-5; clone_size: many; d_call: NA; v_call: TRBV7-6; cdr3_length: 15; cdr3_nt: TGTGCCAGCAGCTTAGATCGGGCCACCCAAGAGACCCAGTACTTC; cdr3_aa: CASSLDRATQETQYF
j_call: TRBJ2-1; clone_size: NA; d_call: TRBD2; v_call: TRBV5-1; cdr3_length: 17; cdr3_nt: TGCGCCAGCAGCACCCCGCGCGCGGGAGGGCCTGTGAATGAGCAGTTCTTC; cdr3_aa: CASSTPRAGGPVNEQFF
j_call: TRBJ2-3; clone_size: few; d_call: NA; v_call: TRBV24-1; cdr3_length: 18; cdr3_nt: TGTGCCACCAGTGATTCGACCCGGACGGGGCTCGTCACAGATACGCAGTATTTT; cdr3_aa: CATSDSTRTGLVTDTQYF
j_call: TRBJ2-7; clone_size: NA; d_call: TRBD2; v_call: TRBV6-1; cdr3_length: 15; cdr3_nt: TGTGCCAGCAGTGTACCGGGACTAGGGCGTCGGGAGCAGTACTTC; cdr3_aa: CASSVPGLGRREQYF
j_call: TRBJ1-2; clone_size: NA; d_call: NA; v_call: TRBV4-1; cdr3_length: 15; cdr3_nt: TGCGCCAGCAGCCAAGAGGGAAGGGGAGGGAATGGCTACACCTTC; cdr3_aa: CASSQEGRGGNGYTF
j_call: TRBJ2-7; clone_size: few; d_call: TRBD1; v_call: TRBV6-1; cdr3_length: 15; cdr3_nt: TGTGCCAGCAGTATTGACCCGGGACAGGGGAGAGAGCAGTACTTC; cdr3_aa: CASSIDPGQGREQYF
j_call: TRBJ2-1; clone_size: many; d_call: NA; v_call: TRBV12-3/TRBV12-4; cdr3_length: 14; cdr3_nt: TGTGCCAGCAGTTTCGGGTATCCCCGCGGGGAGCAGTTCTTC; cdr3_aa: CASSFGYPRGEQFF
j_call: TRBJ1-2; clone_size: many; d_call: NA; v_call: TRBV12-3/TRBV12-4; cdr3_length: 12; cdr3_nt: TGTGCCAGCAGTCCCCCGGACTATGGCTACACCTTC; cdr3_aa: CASSPPDYGYTF
j_call: TRBJ2-1; clone_size: many; d_call: TRBD2; v_call: TRBV5-1; cdr3_length: 18; cdr3_nt: TGCGCCAGCAGCTCCCCCACGACTAGCGACCCCCGGCTAGGAGAGCAGTTCTTC; cdr3_aa: CASSSPTTSDPRLGEQFF
j_call: TRBJ2-7; clone_size: few; d_call: NA; v_call: TRBV12-3/TRBV12-4; cdr3_length: 14; cdr3_nt: TGTGCCAGCAGCCTAGCGGACAGGACTACGGGGCAGTACTTC; cdr3_aa: CASSLADRTTGQYF
j_call: TRBJ2-1; clone_size: many; d_call: NA; v_call: TRBV6-5; cdr3_length: 12; cdr3_nt: TGTGCCAGCAGCACTCCGGGGCTTGAGCAGTTCTTC; cdr3_aa: CASSTPGLEQFF
j_call: TRBJ2-1; clone_size: many; d_call: NA; v_call: TRBV6-1; cdr3_length: 17; cdr3_nt: TGTGCCAGCACCCTTAACCTCGACAGAGGCTCCTACAATGAGCAGTTCTTC; cdr3_aa: CASTLNLDRGSYNEQFF
j_call: TRBJ2-3; clone_size: few; d_call: NA; v_call: TRBV29-1; cdr3_length: 12; cdr3_nt: TGCAGCGTTTGGACTGGCGACGATACGCAGTATTTT; cdr3_aa: CSVWTGDDTQYF
j_call: TRBJ2-3; clone_size: few; d_call: NA; v_call: TRBV5-1; cdr3_length: 14; cdr3_nt: TGCGCCAGCAGCCATTTATCGGGGTCGGATACGCAGTATTTT; cdr3_aa: CASSHLSGSDTQYF
j_call: TRBJ2-1; clone_size: NA; d_call: NA; v_call: TRBV9; cdr3_length: 14; cdr3_nt: TGTGCCAGCAGCGTAGTGGGGAACCACAATGAGCAGTTCTTC; cdr3_aa: CASSVVGNHNEQFF
j_call: TRBJ1-5; clone_size: NA; d_call: NA; v_call: TRBV30; cdr3_length: 14; cdr3_nt: TGTGCCTGGAGTCAATCCCCCAGGGACCAGCCCCAGCATTTT; cdr3_aa: CAWSQSPRDQPQHF
j_call: TRBJ1-4; clone_size: many; d_call: NA; v_call: TRBV6-1; cdr3_length: 15; cdr3_nt: TGTGCCAGCAGTGAAGCCTTGTCCTATAATGAAAAACTGTTTTTT; cdr3_aa: CASSEALSYNEKLFF
j_call: TRBJ2-3; clone_size: many; d_call: NA; v_call: TRBV29-1; cdr3_length: 13; cdr3_nt: TGCAGCGTTGTTAGCGGTAGCACAGATACGCAGTATTTT; cdr3_aa: CSVVSGSTDTQYF
j_call: TRBJ2-3; clone_size: few; d_call: NA; v_call: TRBV4-2; cdr3_length: 15; cdr3_nt: TGTGCCAGCAGCCAAGGCGGCGACCGCACAGATACGCAGTATTTT; cdr3_aa: CASSQGGDRTDTQYF
j_call: TRBJ2-6; clone_size: few; d_call: NA; v_call: TRBV15; cdr3_length: 13; cdr3_nt: TGTGCCGTCCAGAACTCTGGGGCCAACGTCCTGACTTTC; cdr3_aa: CAVQNSGANVLTF
j_call: TRBJ2-3; clone_size: many; d_call: NA; v_call: TRBV29-1; cdr3_length: 15; cdr3_nt: TGCAGCGGCCGGTCGAGCGGACCTAGCACAGATACGCAGTATTTT; cdr3_aa: CSGRSSGPSTDTQYF
j_call: TRBJ2-7; clone_size: many; d_call: TRBD1; v_call: TRBV27; cdr3_length: 16; cdr3_nt: TGTGCCAGCAGTTCGCTGATGGACAGGGAAGACTACGAGCAGTACTTC; cdr3_aa: CASSSLMDREDYEQYF
j_call: TRBJ2-3; clone_size: many; d_call: NA; v_call: TRBV29-1; cdr3_length: 13; cdr3_nt: TGCAGCGTTGCGGGTTTAATTACAGATACGCAGTATTTT; cdr3_aa: CSVAGLITDTQYF